These 7 T cell receptor beta chains share one sample of origin, sequenced in a study of shared clonotypes between healthy human individuals. Sequencing used immunoSEQ multiplex PCR; TCRdb keeps in-frame clones, though not all of them. The sample carries roughly 2 million clones, approximately 95% recorded once. Material for sequencing was naive CD4+ T cells sorted from blood. Subset specified: CD45RA+ positively selected. The receptor set was obtained from a man aged 18-30 years in good health.

The sample holds one count of this clone. This CDR3 is also generated by other DNA sequences in the sample. The chain links TRBV7-2 to TRBJ1-5; no clear D. V lost 0 bases and J lost 4, with 4 bases in between. The CDR3 runs 13 residues. Germline CDR1 and CDR2: SGHTA and FQGNSA. This CDR3 reads CASSLASNQPQHF. CDR3 in DNA: TGTGCCAGCAGCTTAGCCTCGAATCAGCCCCAGCATTTT. Combining the CDR3 with reference TRBV7-2 and TRBJ1-5 gives the whole variable domain GAGVSQSPSNKVTEKGKDVELRCDPISGHTALYWYRQSLGQGLEFLIYFQGNSAPDKSGLPSDRFSAERTGGSVSTLTIQRTQQEDSAVYLCASSLASNQPQHFGDGTRLSIL.

The V call is TRBV5-1, the J call TRBJ1-3; 7 bases fit TRBD1. J lost 2 bases, V lost 7 bases, and 6 bases had no gene match. CDR1 is SGHRS and CDR2 is YFSETQ in the germline V gene. The CDR3 is made up of 14 amino acids. CDR3 bases: TGCGCCAGCTCGCCAAGGGGGCCTGGAAACACCATATATTTT. The encoded protein is CASSPRGPGNTIYF.

A single count supports this clone. The J gene is TRBJ2-5, the V gene TRBV5-1; TRBD1 agrees at 9 bases. This CDR3 has 14 amino acids. CDR1 SGHRS and CDR2 YFSETQ come from the germline V gene. V shed 6 bases, J shed 4 bases, and the junction held 7 bases outside the gene matches. The CDR3, as DNA: TGCGCCAGCACACCGGGACAGGGATCAGAGACCCAGTACTTC. Translated, it gives CASTPGQGSETQYF.

V is TRBV9 and J is TRBJ2-5, with 10 bases lining up with TRBD2. The germline CDR1 and CDR2 sequences are SGDLS and YYNGEE. The CDR3 spans 16 residues. Trimming took 2 bases from V and 5 from J; bases not matched to a gene: 9. In nucleotides, the CDR3 is TGTGCCAGCAGCGTGATAGCGGGGGGTTCATCGGAGACCCAGTACTTC. The encoded protein is CASSVIAGGSSETQYF.

J is TRBJ1-1 and V is TRBV6-5; D not resolved. Germline V gene data show CDR1 as MNHEY and CDR2 as SVGAGI. CDR3 length: 16 residues. V was pared by 4 bases and J by 5 bases, with 20 bases between. This chain's CDR3 is CASSSRSLAVGTEAFF. For the CDR3, the DNA is TGTGCCAGCAGTTCCCGTTCCCTGGCAGTGGGTACTGAAGCTTTCTTT.

This chain uses TRBV29-1 with TRBJ1-1, with a tentative D call TRBD1 (5 bases). In germline, CDR1 is SQVTM, CDR2 ANQGSEA. The CDR3 covers 13 residues. The V end lost 3 bases, the J end lost 5 bases, and 13 bases lay between the germline ends. The CDR3 region has the DNA TGCAGCGTTGAGGTCCTCGAGGGGACTGAAGCTTTCTTT. This translates into CSVEVLEGTEAFF.

This chain connects TRBV28 to TRBJ1-2; TRBD1 aligns across 8 bases. The germline V gene has CDR1 MDHEN and CDR2 SYDVKM. The length of the CDR3 is 10 residues. V dropped 10 bases and J dropped 8; count of bases not matched to a gene: 3. The CDR3 region is CATTGVGYTF. The DNA for the CDR3 is TGTGCCACGACAGGGGTAGGCTACACCTTC.